The 17 T cell receptor beta chains reported below all come from one sample, sequenced in a study of CD8 T cells in Susac syndrome. An amount of RNA that ranged from roughly 0.45 to 1 ug was reverse transcribed with random hexamers. One entry per CDR3 protein, called by TCRdb with MiXCR from the immunoSEQ multiplex PCR reads. The table lists about 240,000 distinct CDR3 sequences, approximately 95% of them singletons. What was sequenced was CD4+ T cells from PBMCs. All receptors derive from a human donor with Susac syndrome.

The chain uses TRBV4-1 and TRBJ2-3, with D tentatively TRBD1 (5 bases). Between the trimmed V and J ends, which lost 4 bases and 0 bases, there was a span of 11 bases. The CDR3 sequence is 15 residues long. The germline CDR1 and CDR2 sequences are MGHRA and YSYEKL. CDR3 in amino acids: CASSLQDGSTDTQYF. For the CDR3, the DNA is TGCGCCAGCAGCCTACAGGACGGTAGCACAGATACGCAGTATTTT.

The V gene is TRBV4-2, the J gene TRBJ2-3; TRBD2 matches 15 bases. Losses at the gene ends were 3 bases for V and 3 bases for J; bases not matched to a gene: 7. CDR3 length: 18 residues. The germline V gene has CDR1 LGHNA and CDR2 YNFKEQ. The chain's CDR3 is CASSQGLAGGPPTDTQYF. The CDR3 nucleotides read TGTGCCAGCAGCCAGGGACTAGCGGGAGGACCCCCTACAGATACGCAGTATTTT.

This chain uses TRBV28 with TRBJ1-1; possible D gene TRBD1, 6 bases. The CDR3 is made up of 13 amino acids. The germline V gene has CDR1 MDHEN and CDR2 SYDVKM. Trimming took 2 bases from V and 11 from J, leaving 15 bases between them. CDR3 nucleotide sequence: TGTGCCAGCAGTTTAGGACAGCCGCCCATGGCTTTCTTT. This gives the protein CASSLGQPPMAFF.

This clonotype was recorded only once. V usage is TRBV30 and J usage is TRBJ1-1, with D unresolved. The CDR3 length is 13 residues. Germline assignment: CDR1 GTSNPN and CDR2 SVGIG (reference sequence). The V end was cut by 8 bases, the J end by 4 bases, with 17 bases between. The DNA for the CDR3 is TGTGCCCAAAGACGAGTCGGTGGCACTGAAGCTTTCTTT. It codes for CAQRRVGGTEAFF.

The V call is TRBV9, the J call TRBJ1-1; 7 bases agree with TRBD1. CDR1 is SGDLS and CDR2 is YYNGEE in the germline V gene. The CDR3 is made up of 12 amino acids. The ends lost 3 bases at V and 9 bases at J; junction bases unmatched: 5. CDR3 nucleotide sequence: TGTGCCAGCAGCGCACCGACAGGGAAAGCTTTCTTT. This encodes CASSAPTGKAFF. Looking up the rest from reference TRBV9 and TRBJ1-1 gives the full variable domain: DSGVTQTPKHLITATGQRVTLRCSPRSGDLSVYWYQQSLDQGLQFLIQYYNGEERAKGNILERFSAQQFPDLHSELNLSSLELGDSALYFCASSAPTGKAFFGQGTRLTVV.

The V call is TRBV30, the J call TRBJ2-5, with 11 positions matching TRBD2. V lost 3 bases to trimming and J lost 4 bases; unmatched junction nucleotides: 4. CDR3 length: 14 residues. Germline lookup yields CDR1 GTSNPN and CDR2 SVGIG (reference sequence). The CDR3 bases are TGTGCCTGGAGCGCGGGGACTAGCGGAGAGACCCAGTACTTC. Its translation: CAWSAGTSGETQYF.

The gene calls are TRBV12-3 or TRBV12-4 and TRBJ1-1; 8 bases are shared with TRBD1. Unmatched junction bases numbered 8, after V lost 5 bases and J lost 9 bases. This CDR3 is built from 13 residues. The CDR3 is CASSLLTGGKAFF. The DNA for the CDR3 is TGTGCCAGCAGTCTACTTACAGGGGGGAAAGCTTTCTTT.

V is TRBV7-9 and J is TRBJ1-2; 7 nucleotides match TRBD1. Per the germline V gene, CDR1 is SEHNR and CDR2 is FQNEAQ (reference sequence). The V segment lost 5 bases and the J segment 6 bases; nucleotides outside the gene matches: 3. The CDR3 sequence is 12 residues long. The CDR3 loop reads CASSATGNGYTF. CDR3 in DNA: TGTGCCAGCAGCGCGACAGGGAATGGCTACACCTTC.

The chain combines TRBV5-1 with TRBJ2-6, with D uncertain. V was trimmed by 5 bases and J by 1 base, leaving 13 bases between them. The CDR3 is 16 residues long. Germline V CDR1 and CDR2: SGHRS, YFSETQ. The CDR3 nucleotides are TGCGCCAGCAGGCTGAACGAGCAATCTGGGGCCAACGTCCTGACTTTC. Amino acids: CASRLNEQSGANVLTF.

The chain employs TRBV13 and TRBJ2-7; weak D call: TRBD1 (5 bases). Germline CDR1 and CDR2: PRHDT and FYEKMQ (reference sequence). The CDR3 loop spans 13 amino acids. The germline V and J ends were trimmed by 3 bases and 5 bases, with 11 bases remaining between them. The CDR3 loop is CASSFQGTHEQYF. As DNA, the CDR3 is TGTGCCAGCAGCTTTCAGGGAACCCACGAGCAGTACTTC.

The chain has TRBV5-1 and TRBJ2-7; 9 bases are shared with TRBD1. The junction had 11 bases not matched to a gene; V was cut back by 4 bases and J by 6 bases. CDR3 length equals 15 residues. Germline V gene lookup returns CDR1 SGHRS and CDR2 YFSETQ. The chain's CDR3 is CASSPKDRGQGEQYF. The CDR3 DNA follows: TGCGCCAGCAGCCCGAAGGACAGGGGCCAAGGCGAGCAGTACTTC.

The rearrangement uses TRBV20-1 and TRBJ2-7; 9 nucleotides agree with TRBD1. There are 14 residues in the CDR3. CDR1 is DFQATT, CDR2 SNEGSKA, per germline (reference sequence). V lost 4 bases to trimming and J lost 1 base; unmatched junction nucleotides: 5. CDR3 in amino acids: CSATGTGMSYEQYF. In DNA form, the CDR3 reads TGCAGTGCTACCGGGACAGGGATGTCCTACGAGCAGTACTTC.

The rearrangement uses TRBV28 and TRBJ2-2; D is possibly TRBD2 (5 bases). V lost 7 bases and J lost 6, with 18 bases in between. Per germline, CDR1 MDHEN and CDR2 SYDVKM. The CDR3 extends over 15 amino acids. The CDR3 region is CASTSGRAGAGELFF. The CDR3 DNA reads TGTGCCAGCACCTCGGGAAGGGCTGGGGCCGGGGAGCTGTTTTTT. The full variable domain, its missing parts supplied by reference TRBV28 and TRBJ2-2, is DVKVTQSSRYLVKRTGEKVFLECVQDMDHENMFWYRQDPGLGLRLIYFSYDVKMKEKGDIPEGYSVSREKKERFSLILESASTNQTSMYLCASTSGRAGAGELFFGEGSRLTVL.

This chain uses TRBV6-5 with TRBJ1-1; D call uncertain. This CDR3 has 13 amino acids. Germline CDR1 MNHEY, CDR2 SVGAGI. Trimming stripped 5 bases from V and 1 base from J, with 8 bases between. CDR3 in DNA: TGTGCCAGCAGTCGACCTACGAACACTGAAGCTTTCTTT. It is translated as CASSRPTNTEAFF.

The chain has TRBV20-1 and TRBJ2-1; D possibly corresponds to TRBD2 (6 bases). Trimming cost V 8 bases and J 7 bases, with 24 bases left between them. From germline, CDR1 is DFQATT and CDR2 SNEGSKA (reference sequence). This CDR3 spans 15 amino acids. CDR3 in amino acids: CSFGSPRRASNEQFF. The DNA of the CDR3 is TGCAGTTTCGGCAGTCCGAGGAGGGCCTCGAATGAGCAGTTCTTC.

In DNA form, the CDR3 reads TGTGCCAGCAGTCATCGACAACCCTACAATGAGCAGTTCTTC. It is translated as CASSHRQPYNEQFF. V is TRBV27 and J is TRBJ2-1, with no clear D. CDR1 is MNHEY and CDR2 is SMNVEV in the germline V gene (reference sequence). CDR3 length: 14 residues. Trimming pared 5 bases from V and 2 bases from J, leaving 10 bases between.

The chain recombines TRBV28 with TRBJ2-5, with 8 nucleotides matching TRBD2. V lost 6 bases and J lost 2; bases outside the gene matches: 11. Germline V gene sequence: CDR1 MDHEN, CDR2 SYDVKM. The CDR3 sequence is 16 residues long. CDR3 sequence: CASRFAGLEGQETQYF. In nucleotides, the CDR3 is TGTGCCAGCAGATTTGCGGGACTAGAGGGGCAAGAGACCCAGTACTTC.